The source of this T cell receptor beta chain is a study of blood T cell repertoires in COVID-19. The CDR3 spans 17 residues. Germline values: CDR1 MNHEY, CDR2 SMNVEV (reference sequence). After removal of 3 bases from V and 0 bases from J, the junction contained 7 bases not matched to a gene. Profiled with immunoSEQ multiplex PCR; TCRdb holds only in-frame clones, not every one. The top ten clones hold around 5.5% of a sample with about 220,000 clones, under 90% of them seen once. This clonotype was obtained from a woman aged 55-69 years who had recovered from COVID-19. The sample taken for sequencing was peripheral blood. The gene calls are TRBV27 and TRBJ2-3; TRBD2 matches at 9 bases. In nucleotides, the CDR3 is TGTGCCAGCAGTTTGGGTCTAGCGGGGAGTAGCACAGATACGCAGTATTTT. Residues: CASSLGLAGSSTDTQYF.